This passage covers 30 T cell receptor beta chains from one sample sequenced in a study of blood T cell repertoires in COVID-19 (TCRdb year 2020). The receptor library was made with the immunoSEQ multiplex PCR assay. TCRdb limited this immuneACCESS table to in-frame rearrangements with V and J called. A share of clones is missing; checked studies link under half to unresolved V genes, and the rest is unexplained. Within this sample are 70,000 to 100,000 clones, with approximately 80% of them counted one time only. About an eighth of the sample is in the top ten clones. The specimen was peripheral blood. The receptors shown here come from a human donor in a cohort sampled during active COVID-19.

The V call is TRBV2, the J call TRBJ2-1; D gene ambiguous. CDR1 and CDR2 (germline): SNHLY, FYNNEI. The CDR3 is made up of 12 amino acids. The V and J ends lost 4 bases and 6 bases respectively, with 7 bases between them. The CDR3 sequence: CASSAPGNEQFF. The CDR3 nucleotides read TGTGCCAGCAGTGCACCCGGCAATGAGCAGTTCTTC. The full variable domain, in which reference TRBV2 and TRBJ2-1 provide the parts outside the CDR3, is EPEVTQTPSHQVTQMGQEVILRCVPISNHLYFYWYRQILGQKVEFLVSFYNNEISEKSEIFDDQFSVERPDGSNFTLKIRSTKLEDSAMYFCASSAPGNEQFFGPGTRLTVL.

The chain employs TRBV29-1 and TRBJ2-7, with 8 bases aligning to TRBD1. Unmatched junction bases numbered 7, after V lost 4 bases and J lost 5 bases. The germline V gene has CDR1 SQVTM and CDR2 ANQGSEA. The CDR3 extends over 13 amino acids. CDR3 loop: CSVVSQGANEQYF. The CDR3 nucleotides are TGCAGCGTTGTCTCGCAGGGGGCAAACGAGCAGTACTTC.

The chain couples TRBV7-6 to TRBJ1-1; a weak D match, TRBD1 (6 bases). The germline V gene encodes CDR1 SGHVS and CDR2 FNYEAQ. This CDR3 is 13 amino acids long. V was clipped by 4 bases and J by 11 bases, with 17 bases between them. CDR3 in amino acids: CASSSQAGANAFF. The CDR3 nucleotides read TGTGCCAGCAGCTCTCAGGCGGGGGCTAACGCTTTCTTT.

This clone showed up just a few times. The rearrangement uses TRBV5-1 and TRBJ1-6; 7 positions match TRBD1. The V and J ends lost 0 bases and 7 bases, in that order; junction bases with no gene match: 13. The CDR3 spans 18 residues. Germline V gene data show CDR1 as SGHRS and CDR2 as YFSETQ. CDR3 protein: CASSLAGQAQTPNSPLHF. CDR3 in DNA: TGCGCCAGCAGCTTGGCCGGACAGGCCCAAACCCCCAATTCACCCCTCCACTTT. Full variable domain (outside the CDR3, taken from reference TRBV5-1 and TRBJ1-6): KAGVTQTPRYLIKTRGQQVTLSCSPISGHRSVSWYQQTPGQGLQFLFEYFSETQRNKGNFPGRFSGRQFSNSRSEMNVSTLELGDSALYLCASSLAGQAQTPNSPLHFGNGTRLTVT.

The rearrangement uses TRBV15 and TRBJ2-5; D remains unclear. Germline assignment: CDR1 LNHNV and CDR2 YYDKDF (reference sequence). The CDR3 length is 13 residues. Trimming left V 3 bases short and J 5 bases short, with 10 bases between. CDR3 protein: CATSSPVMETQYF. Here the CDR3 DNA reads TGTGCCACCAGCAGCCCCGTAATGGAGACCCAGTACTTC.

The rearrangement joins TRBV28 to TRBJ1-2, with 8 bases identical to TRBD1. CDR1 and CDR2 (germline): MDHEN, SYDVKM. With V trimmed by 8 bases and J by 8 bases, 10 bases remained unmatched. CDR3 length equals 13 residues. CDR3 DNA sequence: TGTGCCAGCTCCTGGGGACAGGCTGGGGGCTACACCTTC. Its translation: CASSWGQAGGYTF.

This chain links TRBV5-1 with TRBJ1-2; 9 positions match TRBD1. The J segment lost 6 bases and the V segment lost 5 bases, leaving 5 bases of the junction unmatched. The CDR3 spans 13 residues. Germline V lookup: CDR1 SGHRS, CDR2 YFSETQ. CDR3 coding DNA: TGCGCCAGCAGTGGACAGGGGTTTAATGGCTACACCTTC. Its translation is CASSGQGFNGYTF.

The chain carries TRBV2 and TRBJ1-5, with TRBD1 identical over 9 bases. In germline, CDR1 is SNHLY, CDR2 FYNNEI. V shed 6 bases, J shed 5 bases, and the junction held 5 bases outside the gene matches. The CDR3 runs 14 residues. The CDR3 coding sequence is TGTGCCAGCAGCCTGGACAGGGGATATCAGCCCCAGCATTTT. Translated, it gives CASSLDRGYQPQHF.

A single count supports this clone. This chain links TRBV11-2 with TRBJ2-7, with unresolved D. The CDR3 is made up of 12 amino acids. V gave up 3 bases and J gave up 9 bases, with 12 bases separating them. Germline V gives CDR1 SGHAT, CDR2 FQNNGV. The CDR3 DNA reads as TGTGCCAGCAGCTTTGCTGGCCCGGGGCAGTACTTC. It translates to CASSFAGPGQYF.

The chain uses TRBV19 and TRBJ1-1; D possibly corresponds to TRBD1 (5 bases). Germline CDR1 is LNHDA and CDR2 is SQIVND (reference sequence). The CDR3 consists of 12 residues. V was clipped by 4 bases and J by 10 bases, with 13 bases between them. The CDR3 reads CASSSADGAAFF. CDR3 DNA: TGTGCCAGTAGTAGCGCGGATGGGGCAGCTTTCTTT.

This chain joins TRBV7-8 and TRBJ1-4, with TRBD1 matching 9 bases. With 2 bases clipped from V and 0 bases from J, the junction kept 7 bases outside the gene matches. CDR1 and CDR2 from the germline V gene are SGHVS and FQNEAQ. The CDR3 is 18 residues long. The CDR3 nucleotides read TGTGCCAGCAGCTTAAGGGACAGGGCGACTGCAACTAATGAAAAACTGTTTTTT. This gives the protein CASSLRDRATATNEKLFF.

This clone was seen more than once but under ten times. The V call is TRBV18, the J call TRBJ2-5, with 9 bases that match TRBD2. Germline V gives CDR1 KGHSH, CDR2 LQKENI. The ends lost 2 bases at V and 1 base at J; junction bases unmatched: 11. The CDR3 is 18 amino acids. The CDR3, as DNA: TGTGCCAGCTCACCAGGGGCTAGCGGGAAGGTTCGCCAAGAGACCCAGTACTTC. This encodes CASSPGASGKVRQETQYF.

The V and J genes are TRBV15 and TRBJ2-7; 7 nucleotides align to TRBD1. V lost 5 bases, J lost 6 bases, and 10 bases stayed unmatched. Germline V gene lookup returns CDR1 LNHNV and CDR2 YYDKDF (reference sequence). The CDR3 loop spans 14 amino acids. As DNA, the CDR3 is TGTGCCACCAGCGGAAACAGGGGCGTCGGCGAGCAGTACTTC. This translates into CATSGNRGVGEQYF.

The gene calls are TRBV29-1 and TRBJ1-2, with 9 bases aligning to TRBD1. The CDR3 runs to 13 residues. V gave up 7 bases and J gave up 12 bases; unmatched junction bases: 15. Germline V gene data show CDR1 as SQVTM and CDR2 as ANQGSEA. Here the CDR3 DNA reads TGCAGCGCCCTTGAACAGGGGGCCCTGGCTAACACCTTC. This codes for CSALEQGALANTF.

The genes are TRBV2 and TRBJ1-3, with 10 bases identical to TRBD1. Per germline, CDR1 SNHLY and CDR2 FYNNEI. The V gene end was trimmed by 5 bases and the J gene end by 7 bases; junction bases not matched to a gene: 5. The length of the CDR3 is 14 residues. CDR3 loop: CASSTPGQGNTIYF. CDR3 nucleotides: TGTGCCAGCAGTACGCCGGGACAGGGGAACACCATATATTTT.

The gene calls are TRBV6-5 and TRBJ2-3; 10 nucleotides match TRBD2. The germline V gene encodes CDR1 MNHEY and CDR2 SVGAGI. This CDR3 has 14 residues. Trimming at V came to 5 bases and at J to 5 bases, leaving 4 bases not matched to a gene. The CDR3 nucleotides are TGTGCCAGCAGTCCCAGACTAGCGGGAGATACGCAGTATTTT. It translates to CASSPRLAGDTQYF.

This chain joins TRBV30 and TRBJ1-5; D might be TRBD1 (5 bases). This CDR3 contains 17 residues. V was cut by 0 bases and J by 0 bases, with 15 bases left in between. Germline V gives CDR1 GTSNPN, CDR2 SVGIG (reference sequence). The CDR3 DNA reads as TGTGCCTGGAGTGTAAAGACAGCACGTTATAGCAATCAGCCCCAGCATTTT. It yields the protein CAWSVKTARYSNQPQHF.

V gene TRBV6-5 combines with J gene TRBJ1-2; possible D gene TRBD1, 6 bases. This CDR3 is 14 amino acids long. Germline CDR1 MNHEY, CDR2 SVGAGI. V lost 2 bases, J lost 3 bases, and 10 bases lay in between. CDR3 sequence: CASSYGGADYGYTF. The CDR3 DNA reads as TGTGCCAGCAGTTACGGGGGCGCGGACTATGGCTACACCTTC.

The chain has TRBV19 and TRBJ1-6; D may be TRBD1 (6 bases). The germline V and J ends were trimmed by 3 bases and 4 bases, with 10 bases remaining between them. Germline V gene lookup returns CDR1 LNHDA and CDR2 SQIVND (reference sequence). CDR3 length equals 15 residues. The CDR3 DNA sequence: TGTGCCAGTAGTATCCCGGGACAATATAATTCACCCCTCCACTTT. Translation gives CASSIPGQYNSPLHF.

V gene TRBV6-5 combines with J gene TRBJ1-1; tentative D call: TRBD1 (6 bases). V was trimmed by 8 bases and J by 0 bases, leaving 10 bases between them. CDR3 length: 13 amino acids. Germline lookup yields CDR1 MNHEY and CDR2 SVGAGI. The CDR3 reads CASGQLMNTEAFF. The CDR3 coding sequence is TGTGCCAGCGGACAGCTTATGAACACTGAAGCTTTCTTT.

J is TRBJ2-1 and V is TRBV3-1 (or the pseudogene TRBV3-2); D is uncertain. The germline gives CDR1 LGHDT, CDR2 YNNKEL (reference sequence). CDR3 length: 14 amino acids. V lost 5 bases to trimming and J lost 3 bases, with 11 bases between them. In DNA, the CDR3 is TGTGCCAGCAGCTCGAACTCGATCTACAATGAGCAGTTCTTC. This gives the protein CASSSNSIYNEQFF.

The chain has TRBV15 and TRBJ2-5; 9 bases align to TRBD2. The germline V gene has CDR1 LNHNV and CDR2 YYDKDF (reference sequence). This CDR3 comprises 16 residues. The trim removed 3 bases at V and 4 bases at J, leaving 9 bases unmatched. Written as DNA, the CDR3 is TGTGCCACCAGCAGCCCCTTAGCGGGAGTAAGAGAGACCCAGTACTTC. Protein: CATSSPLAGVRETQYF.

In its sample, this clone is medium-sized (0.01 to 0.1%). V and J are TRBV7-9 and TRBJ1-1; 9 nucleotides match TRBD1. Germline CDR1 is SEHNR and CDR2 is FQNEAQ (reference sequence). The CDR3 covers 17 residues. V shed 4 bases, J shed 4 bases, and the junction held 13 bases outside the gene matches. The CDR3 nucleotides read TGTGCCAGCAGCTCGGGACAGGGCTTGGGCAAAGGCACTGAAGCTTTCTTT. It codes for CASSSGQGLGKGTEAFF.

The CDR3 loop reads CATNGQLNQPQHF. The CDR3 DNA sequence: TGTGCCACAAATGGACAGCTTAATCAGCCCCAGCATTTT. V is TRBV6-5 and J is TRBJ1-5; perhaps TRBD1 as D (6 bases). The germline V and J ends were trimmed by 10 bases and 4 bases, with 14 bases remaining between them. The CDR3 contains 13 residues. The germline V gene encodes CDR1 MNHEY and CDR2 SVGAGI.

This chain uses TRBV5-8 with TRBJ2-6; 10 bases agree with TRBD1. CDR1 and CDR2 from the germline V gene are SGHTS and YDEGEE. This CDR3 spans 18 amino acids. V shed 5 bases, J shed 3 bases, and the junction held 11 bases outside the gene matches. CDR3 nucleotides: TGTGCCAGCAGGGGAGGGACAGGGGCCTCGGATGGGGCCAACGTCCTGACTTTC. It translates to CASRGGTGASDGANVLTF.

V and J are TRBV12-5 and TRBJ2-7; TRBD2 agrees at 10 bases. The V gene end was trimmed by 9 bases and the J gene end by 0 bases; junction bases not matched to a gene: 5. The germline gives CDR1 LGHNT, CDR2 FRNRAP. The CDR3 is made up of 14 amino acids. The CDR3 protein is CARQGLADSYEQYF. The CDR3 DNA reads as TGTGCTAGGCAAGGACTAGCGGACTCCTACGAGCAGTACTTC.

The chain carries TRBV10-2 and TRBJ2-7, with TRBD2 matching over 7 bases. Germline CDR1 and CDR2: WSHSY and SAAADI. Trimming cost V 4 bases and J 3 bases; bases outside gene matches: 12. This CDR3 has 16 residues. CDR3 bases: TGCGCCAGCAGTGCTTATTGGCAGAGCGGGAACTACGAGCAGTACTTC. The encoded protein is CASSAYWQSGNYEQYF.

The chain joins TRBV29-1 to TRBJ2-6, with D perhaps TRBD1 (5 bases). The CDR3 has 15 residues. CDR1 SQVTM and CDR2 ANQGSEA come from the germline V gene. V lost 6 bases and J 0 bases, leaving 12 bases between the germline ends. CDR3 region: CSVNRDSSGANVLTF. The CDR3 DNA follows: TGCAGCGTAAACCGCGACAGCTCTGGGGCCAACGTCCTGACTTTC.

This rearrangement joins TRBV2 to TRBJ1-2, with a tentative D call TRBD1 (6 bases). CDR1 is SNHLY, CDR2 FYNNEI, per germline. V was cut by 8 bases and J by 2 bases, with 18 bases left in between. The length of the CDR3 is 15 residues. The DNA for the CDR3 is TGTGCCAGCGTTCTAGAAAGGACAGAAAACTATGGCTACACCTTC. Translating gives CASVLERTENYGYTF.

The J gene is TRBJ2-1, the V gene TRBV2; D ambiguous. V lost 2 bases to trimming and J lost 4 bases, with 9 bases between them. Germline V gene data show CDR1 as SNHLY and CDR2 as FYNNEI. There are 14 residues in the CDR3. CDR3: CASSEQVGYNEQFF. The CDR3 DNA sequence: TGTGCCAGCAGTGAACAGGTTGGGTACAATGAGCAGTTCTTC. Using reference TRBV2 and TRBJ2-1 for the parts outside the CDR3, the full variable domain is EPEVTQTPSHQVTQMGQEVILRCVPISNHLYFYWYRQILGQKVEFLVSFYNNEISEKSEIFDDQFSVERPDGSNFTLKIRSTKLEDSAMYFCASSEQVGYNEQFFGPGTRLTVL.